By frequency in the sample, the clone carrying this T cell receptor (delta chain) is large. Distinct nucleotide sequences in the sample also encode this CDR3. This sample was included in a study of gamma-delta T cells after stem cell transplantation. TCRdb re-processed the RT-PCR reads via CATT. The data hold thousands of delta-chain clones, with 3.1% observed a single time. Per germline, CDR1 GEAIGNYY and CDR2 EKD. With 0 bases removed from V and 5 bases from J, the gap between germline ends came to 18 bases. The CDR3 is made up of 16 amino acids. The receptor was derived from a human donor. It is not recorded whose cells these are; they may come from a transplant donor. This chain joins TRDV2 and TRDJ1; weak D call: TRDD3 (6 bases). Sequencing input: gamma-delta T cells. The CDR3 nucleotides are TGTGCCTGTGACACCCTGGGGACGGCCGAGACTGATAAACTCATCTTT. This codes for CACDTLGTAETDKLIF.